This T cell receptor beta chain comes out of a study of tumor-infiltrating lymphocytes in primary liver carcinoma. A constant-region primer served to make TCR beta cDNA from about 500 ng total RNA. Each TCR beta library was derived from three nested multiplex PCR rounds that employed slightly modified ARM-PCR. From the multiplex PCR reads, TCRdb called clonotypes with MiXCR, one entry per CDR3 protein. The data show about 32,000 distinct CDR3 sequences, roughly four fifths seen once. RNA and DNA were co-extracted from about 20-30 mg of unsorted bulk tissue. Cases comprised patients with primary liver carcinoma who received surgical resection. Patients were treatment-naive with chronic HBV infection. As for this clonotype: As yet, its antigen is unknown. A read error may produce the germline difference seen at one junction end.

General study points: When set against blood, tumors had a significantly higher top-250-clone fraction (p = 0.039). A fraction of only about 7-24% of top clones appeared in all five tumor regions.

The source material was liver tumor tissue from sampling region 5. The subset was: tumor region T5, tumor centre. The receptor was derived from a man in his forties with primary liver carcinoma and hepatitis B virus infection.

The chain's CDR3 is CASSQAASVVSYEQYF. The CDR3 bases are TGTGCCAGCAGTCAAGCGGCTAGCGTGGTTTCCTACGAACAGTACTTC. The chain couples TRBV4-2 to TRBJ2-7, with D tentatively TRBD2 (6 bases). Germline values: CDR1 LGHNA, CDR2 YNFKEQ. The CDR3 sequence is 16 residues long.